This TCR beta chain was recorded in a study of T cell responses to AZD1222 COVID-19 vaccine. About this clone: Its antigen remains unknown.

Per the germline V gene, CDR1 is SGHDN and CDR2 is FVKESK. V lost 0 bases, J lost 6 bases, and 14 bases lay in between. The CDR3 contains 16 residues. General study results and limits: Targets within unmutated variant regions were reportedly found for nearly half of spike-specific TCRs. Only after the peak T cell response were repertoires sampled. There were mostly white British donors and more females than males, and clonal diversity was possibly underestimated.

The table came from immunoSEQ multiplex PCR; TCRdb's copy has only in-frame clones and leaves some out. The data show tens of thousands of clones, about 89% seen once. This TCR came from an adult in good health. The genes are TRBV14 and TRBJ2-2; the D is unclear. The source material was peripheral blood, sampled on day 0 of AZD1222 vaccination. The DNA for the CDR3 is TGTGCCAGCAGCCAAGATAATGCGATAGTTGCCGGGGAGCTGTTTTTT. Protein product: CASSQDNAIVAGELFF.